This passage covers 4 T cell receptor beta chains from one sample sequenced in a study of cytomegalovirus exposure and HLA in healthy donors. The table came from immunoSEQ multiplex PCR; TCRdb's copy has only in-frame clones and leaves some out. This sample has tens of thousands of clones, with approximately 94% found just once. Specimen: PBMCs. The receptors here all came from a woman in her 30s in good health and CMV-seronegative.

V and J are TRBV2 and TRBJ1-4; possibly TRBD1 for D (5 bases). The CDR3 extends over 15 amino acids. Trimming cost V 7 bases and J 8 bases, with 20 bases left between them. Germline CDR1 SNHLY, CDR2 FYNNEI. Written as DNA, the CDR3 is TGTGCCAGCAAGGCTGTGGACCACAGGCAAGAAAAACTGTTTTTT. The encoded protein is CASKAVDHRQEKLFF.

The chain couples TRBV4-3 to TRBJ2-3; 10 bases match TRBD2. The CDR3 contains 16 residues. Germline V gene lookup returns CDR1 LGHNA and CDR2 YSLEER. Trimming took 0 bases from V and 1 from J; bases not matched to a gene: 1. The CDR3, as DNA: TGCGCCAGCAGCCAAGATACTAGCGGGGGCACAGATACGCAGTATTTT. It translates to CASSQDTSGGTDTQYF.

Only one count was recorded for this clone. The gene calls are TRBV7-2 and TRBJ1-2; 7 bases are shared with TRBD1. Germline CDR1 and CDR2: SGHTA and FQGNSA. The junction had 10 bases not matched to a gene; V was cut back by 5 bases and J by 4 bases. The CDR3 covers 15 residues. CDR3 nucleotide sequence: TGTGCCAGCAGCCCCTTACAGGGGTCCAGCTATGGCTACACCTTC. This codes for CASSPLQGSSYGYTF.

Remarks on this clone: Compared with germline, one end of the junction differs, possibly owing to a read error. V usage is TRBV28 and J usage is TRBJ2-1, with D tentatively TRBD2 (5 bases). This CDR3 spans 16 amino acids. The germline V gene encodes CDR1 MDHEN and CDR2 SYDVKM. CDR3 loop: CASSLRLRGPYTEQFF. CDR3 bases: TGTGCCAGCAGTTTACGGCTTAGAGGGCCCTACACTGAGCAGTTCTTC.